This TCR beta chain appears in the sequencing data of a study of long-term antiretroviral therapy in people with HIV. Sequencing relied on immunoSEQ assay v3.0, run at survey level. TCRdb keeps only in-frame clones here, not all; method: immunoSEQ multiplex PCR. The data contain approximately 30,000 clones, around 84% of them singletons. Germline V gives CDR1 SGHRS, CDR2 YFSETQ. The V gene end was trimmed by 6 bases and the J gene end by 0 bases; junction bases not matched to a gene: 9. The CDR3 runs to 16 residues. There were no participants with HIV treated outside the United States. The chain links TRBV5-1 to TRBJ2-1, with 7 bases fitting TRBD2. The receptor's source is a young man with HIV. The sequenced sample was unsorted PBMCs, obtained 0.4 years after starting antiretroviral therapy. CDR3 bases: TGCGCCAGCACCTCAAGCGGGGCCACCTCCTACAATGAGCAGTTCTTC. Protein: CASTSSGATSYNEQFF.